The source of this T cell receptor beta chain is a study of shared clonotypes between healthy human individuals. Findings and limits, study-wide: The naive CD4 repertoires of a handful of donors were compared, and around 5% of clonotypes were shared.

The CDR3 has 14 amino acids. V trimming: 4 bases; J trimming: 3 bases; junction bases outside the gene matches: 4. Germline V gene lookup returns CDR1 LNHDA and CDR2 SQIVND (reference sequence). Concerning this clone itself: Its antigen is not known.

Here immunoSEQ multiplex PCR was the method, and the copy in TCRdb shows in-frame clones only, minus some. The table has just over 2,000,000 clones, roughly 94% seen once; the top ten hold 0.1% to 0.15%. This receptor was obtained from a man aged 18 to 29 in good health. Specimen: naive CD4+ T cells sorted from blood. As to subset: CD45RA+ positively selected. The gene calls are TRBV19 and TRBJ1-2, with 8 bases aligning to TRBD1. As DNA, the CDR3 is TGTGCCAGTAGTAGGACAGGGTGGGACTATGGCTACACCTTC. Translated: CASSRTGWDYGYTF.